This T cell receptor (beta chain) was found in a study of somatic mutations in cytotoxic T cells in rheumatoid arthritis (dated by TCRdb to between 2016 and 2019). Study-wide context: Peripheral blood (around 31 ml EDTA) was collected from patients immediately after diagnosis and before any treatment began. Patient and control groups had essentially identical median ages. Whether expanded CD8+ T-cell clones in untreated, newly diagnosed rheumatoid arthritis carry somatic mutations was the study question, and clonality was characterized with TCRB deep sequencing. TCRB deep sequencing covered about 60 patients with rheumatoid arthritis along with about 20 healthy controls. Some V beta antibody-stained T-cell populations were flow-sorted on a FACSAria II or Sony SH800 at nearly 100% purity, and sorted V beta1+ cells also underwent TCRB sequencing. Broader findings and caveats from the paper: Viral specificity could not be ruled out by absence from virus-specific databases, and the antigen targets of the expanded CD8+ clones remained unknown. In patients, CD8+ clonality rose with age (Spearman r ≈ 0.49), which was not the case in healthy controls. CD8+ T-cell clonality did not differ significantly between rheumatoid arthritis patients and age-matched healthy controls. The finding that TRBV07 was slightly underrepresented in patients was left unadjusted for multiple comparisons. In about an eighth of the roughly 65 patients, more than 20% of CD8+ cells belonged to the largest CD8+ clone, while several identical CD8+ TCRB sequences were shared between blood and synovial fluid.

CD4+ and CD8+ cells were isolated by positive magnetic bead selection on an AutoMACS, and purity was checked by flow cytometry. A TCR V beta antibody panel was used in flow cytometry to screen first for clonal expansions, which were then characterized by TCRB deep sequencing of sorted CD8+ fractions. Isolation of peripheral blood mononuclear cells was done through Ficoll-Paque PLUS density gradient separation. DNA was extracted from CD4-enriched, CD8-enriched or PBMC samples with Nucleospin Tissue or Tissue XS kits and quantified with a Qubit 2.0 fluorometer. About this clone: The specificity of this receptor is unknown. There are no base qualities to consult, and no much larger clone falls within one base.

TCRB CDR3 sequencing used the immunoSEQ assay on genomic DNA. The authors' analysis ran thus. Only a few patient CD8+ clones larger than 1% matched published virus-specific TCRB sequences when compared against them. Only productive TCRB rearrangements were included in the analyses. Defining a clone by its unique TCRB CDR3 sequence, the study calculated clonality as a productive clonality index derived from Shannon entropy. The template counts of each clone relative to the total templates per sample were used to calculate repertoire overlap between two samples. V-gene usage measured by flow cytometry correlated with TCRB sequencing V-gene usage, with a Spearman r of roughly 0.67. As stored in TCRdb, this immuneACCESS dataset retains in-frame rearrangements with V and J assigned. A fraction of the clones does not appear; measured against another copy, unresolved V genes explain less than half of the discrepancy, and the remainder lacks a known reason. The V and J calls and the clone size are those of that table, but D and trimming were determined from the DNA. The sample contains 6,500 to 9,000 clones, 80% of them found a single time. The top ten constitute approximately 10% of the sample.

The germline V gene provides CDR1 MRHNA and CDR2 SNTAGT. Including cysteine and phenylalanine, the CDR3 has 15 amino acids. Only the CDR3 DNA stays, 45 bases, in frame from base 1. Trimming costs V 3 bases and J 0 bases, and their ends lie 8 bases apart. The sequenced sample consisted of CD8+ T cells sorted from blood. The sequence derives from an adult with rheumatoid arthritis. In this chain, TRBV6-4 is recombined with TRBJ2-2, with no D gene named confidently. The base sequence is TGTGCCAGCAGTGAGGGTGAAGCGAACACCGGGGAGCTGTTTTTT. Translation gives CASSEGEANTGELFF.